The sample holds many counts of the clone carrying this TCR beta chain. The antigen is unknown. Germline V gene lookup returns CDR1 SGHKS and CDR2 YYEKEE (reference sequence). CDR3 length: 12 amino acids. Trimming cost V 2 bases and J 5 bases, with 8 bases left between them. The sample belongs to a study of metastatic and nonmetastatic thyroid tumors. Whole-study results and caveats: Versus benign nodules, malignant thyroid tumors reportedly had significantly higher TCR beta diversity, in blood and tumor.

Prior to thyroid surgery, none of the patients had received any treatment. TCRdb reassembled clones from the PCR reads with MiXCR. The data hold about 26,000 clones, with 25% to 30% observed a single time. The sample comprised blood. This receptor was identified in a female donor with papillary thyroid cancer or a benign thyroid nodule (not recorded which). Some clones in this sample may be carry-over from other donors' samples. The chain carries TRBV5-5 and TRBJ2-7, with D uncertain. CDR3: CASSFFSDEQYF. The CDR3 nucleotides read TGTGCCAGCAGCTTTTTTTCGGACGAGCAGTACTTC.